The T cell receptor beta chain described here comes from a study of blood T cell repertoires in COVID-19. The germline CDR1 and CDR2 sequences are SNHLY and FYNNEI. With V trimmed by 7 bases and J by 6 bases, 5 bases remained unmatched. The CDR3 loop spans 13 amino acids. This clone has a handful of counts. Authors' methods: It was from reference gene primer amplification that nucleated cell counts were estimated. Generated by immunoSEQ multiplex PCR, the TCRdb table keeps only in-frame clones and is missing some. That table gives V, J and clone size, and the DNA gave D and trimming. In the table there are under 60,000 clones, 79% of which are singletons.

Sequenced input: peripheral blood. The sequence derives from an older man with acute or convalescent COVID-19. V is TRBV2 and J is TRBJ2-7; 11 positions agree with TRBD2. CDR3 in DNA: TGTGCCAGCAAGACCCTAGCGGGGGGCGAGCAGTACTTC. Translating it yields CASKTLAGGEQYF.